The clone carrying this T cell receptor (beta chain) has only one observation. Its antigen is unidentified. V was trimmed by 5 bases and J by 0 bases, leaving 12 bases between them. The CDR3 length is 15 residues. CDR1 is SGHNT and CDR2 is YYREEE in the germline V gene (reference sequence). This entry belongs to a study of siplizumab effects on memory and regulatory T cells. Regarding the study as a whole: No functional test confirmed suppression by proliferating siplizumab-culture Tregs.

Here immunoSEQ multiplex PCR was the method, and the copy in TCRdb shows in-frame clones only, minus some. Among about 100,000 clones listed, 80% to 95% were seen once. Specimen: CD4+ T cells sorted from blood. The TCR was taken from a human donor in good health. V gene TRBV5-4 combines with J gene TRBJ2-4; D remains ambiguous. This CDR3 reads CASSGDYGAKNIQYF. Here the CDR3 DNA reads TGTGCCAGCAGTGGGGATTACGGAGCCAAAAACATTCAGTACTTC.